This T cell receptor (beta chain) was sequenced in a study of control samples from healthy donors and cancer patients. Repertoires were generated with immunoSEQ multiplex PCR, while TCRdb's copy carries only in-frame clones and drops some. The profile covers approximately 190,000 clones, with approximately 90% appearing a single time and 1.5% to 2% taken by the ten largest. Germline V CDR1 and CDR2: SGHAT, FQNNGV. There are 16 residues in the CDR3. After removal of 5 bases from V and 4 bases from J, the junction contained 10 bases not matched to a gene. This clonotype was obtained from a man younger than 40 in good health. The rearrangement uses TRBV11-2 and TRBJ1-5, with 8 bases identical to TRBD1. The specimen was blood. CDR3 amino acids: CASSRRTGSGNQPQHF. The CDR3 DNA reads TGTGCCAGCAGCCGCCGGACAGGGTCTGGGAATCAGCCCCAGCATTTT. Supplemented by reference TRBV11-2 and TRBJ1-5, the full variable domain reads EAGVAQSPRYKIIEKRQSVAFWCNPISGHATLYWYQQILGQGPKLLIQFQNNGVVDDSQLPKDRFSAERLKGVDSTLKIQPAKLEDSAVYLCASSRRTGSGNQPQHFGDGTRLSIL.